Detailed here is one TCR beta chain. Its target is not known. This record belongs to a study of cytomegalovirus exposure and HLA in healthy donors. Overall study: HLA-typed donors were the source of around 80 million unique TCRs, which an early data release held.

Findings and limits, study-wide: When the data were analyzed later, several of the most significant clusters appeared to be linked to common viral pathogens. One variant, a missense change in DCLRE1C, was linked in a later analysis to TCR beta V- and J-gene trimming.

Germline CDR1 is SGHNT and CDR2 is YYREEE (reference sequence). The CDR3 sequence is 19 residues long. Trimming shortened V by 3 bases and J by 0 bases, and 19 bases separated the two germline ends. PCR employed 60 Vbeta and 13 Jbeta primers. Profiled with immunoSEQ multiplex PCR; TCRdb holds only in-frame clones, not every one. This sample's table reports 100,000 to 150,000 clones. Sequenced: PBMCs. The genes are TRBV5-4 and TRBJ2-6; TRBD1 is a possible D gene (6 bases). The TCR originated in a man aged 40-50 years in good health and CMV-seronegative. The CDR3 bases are TGTGCCAGCAGCTGGACTCCGGGACAAACTTTCTCTGGGGCCAACGTCCTGACTTTC. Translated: CASSWTPGQTFSGANVLTF.